This T cell receptor (beta chain) was identified during a study of CD8+CD57+ T cells in acquired aplastic anemia. Looking at the study overall: Sorted CD4+ and CD8+ cells gave an average of around 3.1 ug of DNA. As sequenced from healthy donors, CD4+ cells averaged roughly 9.9 million reads.

Genomic DNA served as template for TCR beta VDJ and CDR3 profiling. One entry per CDR3 protein results from TCRdb running MiXCR on the reads. The repertoire holds approximately 380,000 distinct CDR3 sequences, 65% to 75% seen once, with under 5% in the top ten. Notes on this clonotype: Its antigen is unknown. The CDR3 end shows no conserved phenylalanine or tryptophan, and so a read error is likely.

The CDR3 covers 11 residues. Germline V gives CDR1 ENHRY, CDR2 SYGVKD. Broader study findings: Patients did not significantly differ from controls in CD8+ Simpson's diversity. Patients and controls shared about 27 CD8+ CDR3 sequences.

The chain employs TRBV10-3 and TRBJ2-5; D is uncertain. What was sequenced was sorted CD4+, CD8+, or CD8+CD57+ T cells (not recorded which) from PBMCs. The TCR was taken from a human donor in good health, serving as a control. The CDR3 protein is CAIRLQEAQYL. In DNA, the CDR3 is TGTGCCATCAGACTCCAAGAGGCCCAGTACCTC.